Sequencing of this T cell receptor beta chain was carried out in a study of blood T cell repertoires in COVID-19 (TCRdb year 2020). Turning to the overall study: Samples covering the acute and convalescent phases of COVID-19 were provided by collaborators in the United States, Italy and Spain. HLA class I and class II types, where available, came from metadata supplied by the sample provider rather than from assay-based typing. Samples came from the ongoing ImmuneRACE study (first 160 participants) plus 1,254 subjects from 6 global collaborators. A de-identified subject ID, COVID-19 status, age in years and sex were almost always included in the sample metadata. Subjects who had been exposed to COVID-19, were actively infected with it, or had recovered from it provided the deeply sampled blood TCRbeta repertoires that made up the dataset. The prospective study material was composed of cDNA or gDNA derived from T cells, B-cell-depleted T cells, or PBMCs. The repertoires were released in a freely available public database intended as a resource for research on the immune response to SARS-CoV-2. The research as a whole found: Clinical and demographic metadata were provided uncurated, with the amount varying by source and participant.

One collaborating source in Seattle enrolled patients during active infection and followed them longitudinally through the course of disease. The collaborating institutions used their own protocols to collect whole blood in K2EDTA tubes. Collaborator samples were shipped for TCRbeta analysis as frozen whole blood, isolated PBMCs, or DNA extracted from either sample type. TCRbeta CDR3 regions were amplified from genomic DNA using the immunoSEQ Assay, a bias-controlled multiplex PCR. The paper's data handling went like this. Within the assay, amplification of reference gene primers was used to estimate how many nucleated cells each sample contained. To quantify the absolute abundance of each unique TCRbeta CDR3 rearrangement, sequence reads were collapsed and filtered. For each sample, productive Simpson clonality was calculated as the square root of Simpson's diversity index over productive rearrangements. TCRdb mirrors the immuneACCESS table, restricted to in-frame sequences. Some clones are absent from its copies; in checked studies, under half trace to an unresolved V gene, and the reason for the others is unknown. V and J calls and clone size are those listed in that table; D and trimming were worked out from the DNA. Within this sample are about 240,000 clones, with 70% to 90% of them counted one time only. About 9.4% of the sample is held by the ten biggest clonotypes.

Of note for this clone: Its antigen remains unidentified. There are no base qualities to consult, and no much larger clone falls within one base.

Deletion took 3 bases off V and 8 bases off J, with a span of 8 bases between the germline ends. From the cysteine through the phenylalanine, the CDR3 covers 13 amino acids. The retained sequence is limited to the CDR3, 39 bases, with the frame set at the first base. The germline V gene yields ENHRY for CDR1 and SYGVKD for CDR2. The rearrangement combines TRBV10-3 with TRBJ1-6; no D gene can be assigned with confidence. The material sequenced was peripheral blood. The clonotype was recovered from a woman aged 50 to 60 with COVID-19, enrolled during active disease. CDR3 loop: CAISELMDSPLHF. The sequenced DNA: TGTGCCATCAGTGAACTAATGGATTCACCCCTCCACTTT.